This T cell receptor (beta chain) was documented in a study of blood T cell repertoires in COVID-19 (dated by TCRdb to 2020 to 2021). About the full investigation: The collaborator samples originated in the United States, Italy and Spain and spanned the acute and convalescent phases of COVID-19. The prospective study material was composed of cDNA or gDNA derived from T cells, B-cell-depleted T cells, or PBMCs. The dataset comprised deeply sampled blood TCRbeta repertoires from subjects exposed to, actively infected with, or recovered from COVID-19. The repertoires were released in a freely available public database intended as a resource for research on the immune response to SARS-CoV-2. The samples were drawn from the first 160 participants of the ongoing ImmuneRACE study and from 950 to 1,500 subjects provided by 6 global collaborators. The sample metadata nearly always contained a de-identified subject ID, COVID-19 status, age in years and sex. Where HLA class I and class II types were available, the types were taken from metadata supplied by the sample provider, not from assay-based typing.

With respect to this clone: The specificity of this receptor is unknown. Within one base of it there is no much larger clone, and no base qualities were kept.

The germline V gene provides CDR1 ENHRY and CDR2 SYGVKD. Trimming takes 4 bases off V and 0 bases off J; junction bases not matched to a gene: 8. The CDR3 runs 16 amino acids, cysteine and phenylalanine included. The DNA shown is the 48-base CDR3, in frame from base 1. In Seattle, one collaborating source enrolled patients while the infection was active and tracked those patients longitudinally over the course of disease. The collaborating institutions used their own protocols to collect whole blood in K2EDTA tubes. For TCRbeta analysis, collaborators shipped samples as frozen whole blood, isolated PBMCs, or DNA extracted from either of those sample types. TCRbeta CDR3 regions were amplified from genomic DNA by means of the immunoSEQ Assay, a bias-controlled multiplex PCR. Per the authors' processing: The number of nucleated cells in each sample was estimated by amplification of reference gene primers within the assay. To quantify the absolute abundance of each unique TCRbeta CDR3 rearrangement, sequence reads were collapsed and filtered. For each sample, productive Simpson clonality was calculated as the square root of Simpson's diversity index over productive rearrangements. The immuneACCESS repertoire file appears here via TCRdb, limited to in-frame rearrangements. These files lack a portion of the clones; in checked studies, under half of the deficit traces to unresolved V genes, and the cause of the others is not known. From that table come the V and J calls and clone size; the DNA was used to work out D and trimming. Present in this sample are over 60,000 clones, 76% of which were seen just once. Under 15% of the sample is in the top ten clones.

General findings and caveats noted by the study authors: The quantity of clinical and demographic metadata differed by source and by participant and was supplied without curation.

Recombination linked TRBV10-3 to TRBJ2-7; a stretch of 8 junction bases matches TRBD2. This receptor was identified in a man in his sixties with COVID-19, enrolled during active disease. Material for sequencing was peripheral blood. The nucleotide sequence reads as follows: TGTGCCATCAGTGTTAAACTAGCGGCGAGCTCCTACGAGCAGTACTTC. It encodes CAISVKLAASSYEQYF.